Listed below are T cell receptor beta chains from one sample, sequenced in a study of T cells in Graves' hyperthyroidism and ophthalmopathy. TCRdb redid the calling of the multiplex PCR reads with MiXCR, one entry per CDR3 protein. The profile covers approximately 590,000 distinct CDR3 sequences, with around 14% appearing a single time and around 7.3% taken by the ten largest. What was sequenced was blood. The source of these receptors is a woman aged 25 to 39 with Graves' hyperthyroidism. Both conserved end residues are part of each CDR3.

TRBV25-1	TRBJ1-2	CASSAGRDYGYTF
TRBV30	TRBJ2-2	CAWIEGANTGELFF
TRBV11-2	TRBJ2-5	CASSSAGTSREETQYF
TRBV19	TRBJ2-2	CASSIVIEGELFF
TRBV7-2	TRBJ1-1	CASSRQVLNTEAFF
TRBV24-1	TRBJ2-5	CATSGATGREETQYF
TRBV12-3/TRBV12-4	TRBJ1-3	CASSLEAIAGNTIYF
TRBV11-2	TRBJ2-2	CASSPAAGELFF
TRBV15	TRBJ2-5	CATSRDPQETQYF
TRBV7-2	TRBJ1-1	CASSYRVSEAFF
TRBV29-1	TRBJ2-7	CSVEVGRTYEQYF